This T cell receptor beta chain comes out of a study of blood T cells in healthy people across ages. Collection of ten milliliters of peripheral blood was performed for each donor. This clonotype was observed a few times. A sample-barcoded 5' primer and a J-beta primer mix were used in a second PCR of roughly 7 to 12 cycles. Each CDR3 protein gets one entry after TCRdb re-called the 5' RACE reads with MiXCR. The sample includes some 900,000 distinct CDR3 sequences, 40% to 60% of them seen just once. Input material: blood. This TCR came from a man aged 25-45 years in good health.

The CDR3 region has the DNA TGCAGCGTTGAGCTCCGGCTGGACACTGAAGCTTTCTTT. Amino acid sequence: CSVELRLDTEAFF. The chain combines TRBV29-1 with TRBJ1-1; D unclear. V shed 3 bases and J shed 3 bases, with 11 bases lying between them. The CDR3 consists of 13 residues. Germline V lookup: CDR1 SQVTM, CDR2 ANQGSEA.